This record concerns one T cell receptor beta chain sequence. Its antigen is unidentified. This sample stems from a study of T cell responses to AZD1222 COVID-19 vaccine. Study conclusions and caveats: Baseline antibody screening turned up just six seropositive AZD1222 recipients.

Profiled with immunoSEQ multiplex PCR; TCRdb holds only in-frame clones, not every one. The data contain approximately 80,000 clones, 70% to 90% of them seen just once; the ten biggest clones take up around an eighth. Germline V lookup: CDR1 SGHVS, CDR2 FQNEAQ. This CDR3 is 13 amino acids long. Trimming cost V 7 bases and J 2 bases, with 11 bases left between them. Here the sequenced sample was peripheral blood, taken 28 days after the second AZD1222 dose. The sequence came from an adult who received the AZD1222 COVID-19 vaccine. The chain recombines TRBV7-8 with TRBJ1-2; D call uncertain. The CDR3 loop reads CASTSGVNYGYTF. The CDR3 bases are TGTGCCAGCACCTCGGGAGTGAACTATGGCTACACCTTC.